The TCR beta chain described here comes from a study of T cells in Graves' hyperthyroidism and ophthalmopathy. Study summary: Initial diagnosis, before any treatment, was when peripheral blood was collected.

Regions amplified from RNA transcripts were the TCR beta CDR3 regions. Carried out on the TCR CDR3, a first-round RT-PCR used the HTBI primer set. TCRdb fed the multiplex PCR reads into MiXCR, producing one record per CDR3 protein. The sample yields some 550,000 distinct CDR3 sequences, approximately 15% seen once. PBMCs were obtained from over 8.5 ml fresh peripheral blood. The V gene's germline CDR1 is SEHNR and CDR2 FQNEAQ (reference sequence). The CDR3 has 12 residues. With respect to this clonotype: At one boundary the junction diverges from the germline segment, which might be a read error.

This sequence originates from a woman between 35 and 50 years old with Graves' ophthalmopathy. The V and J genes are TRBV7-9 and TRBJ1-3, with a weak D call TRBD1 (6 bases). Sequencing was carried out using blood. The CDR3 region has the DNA TGTGCCAGCAGCTTAATATCGGCAGGGGTCCATTTT. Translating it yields CASSLISAGVHF.